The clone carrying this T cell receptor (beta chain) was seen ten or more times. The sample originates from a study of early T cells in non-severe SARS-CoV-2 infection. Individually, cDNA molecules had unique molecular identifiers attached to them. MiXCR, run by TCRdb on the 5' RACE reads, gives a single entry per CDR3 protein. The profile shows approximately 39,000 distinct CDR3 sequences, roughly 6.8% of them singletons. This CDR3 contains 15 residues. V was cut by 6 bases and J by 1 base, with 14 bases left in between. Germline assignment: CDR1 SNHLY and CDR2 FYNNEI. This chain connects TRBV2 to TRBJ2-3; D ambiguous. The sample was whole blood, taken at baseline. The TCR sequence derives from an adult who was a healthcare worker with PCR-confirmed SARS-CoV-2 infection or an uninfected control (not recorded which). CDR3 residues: CASRGSQRGTDTQYF. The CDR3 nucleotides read TGTGCCAGCAGGGGGTCGCAGAGAGGCACAGATACGCAGTATTTT.